This entry lists 27 T cell receptor beta chains sequenced from one sample in a study of blood T cell repertoires in COVID-19 (TCRdb year 2020). Preparation of the library involved the immunoSEQ multiplex PCR assay. TCRdb took over this immuneACCESS table, retaining in-frame rearrangements with V and J assigned. Such tables are incomplete; in checked studies, under half of the missing clones stem from an unresolved V gene, and the remainder is unexplained. The sample table records about 120,000 clones; 71% of these occur just once. The top ten constitute around 0.9% of the sample. The sequencing input was peripheral blood. Receptors were obtained from a human donor with acute or convalescent COVID-19. The donor label of this sample is uncertain.

The chain carries TRBV3-1 (or the pseudogene TRBV3-2) and TRBJ2-5; the match to TRBD1 covers 10 bases. CDR3 length equals 15 residues. Germline lookup yields CDR1 LGHDT and CDR2 YNNKEL (reference sequence). V gave up 3 bases and J gave up 6 bases; unmatched junction bases: 7. The CDR3 coding sequence is TGTGCCAGCAGCCAGGGACGGGACAGGGGACAGACCCAGTACTTC. Amino acids: CASSQGRDRGQTQYF.

V is TRBV5-4 and J is TRBJ1-3; D is ambiguous. Germline V gives CDR1 SGHNT, CDR2 YYREEE (reference sequence). The CDR3 totals 14 residues. V was trimmed by 2 bases and J by 6 bases, leaving 12 bases between them. This chain's CDR3 is CASSFGQMLNTIYF. The DNA of the CDR3 is TGTGCCAGCAGCTTTGGGCAGATGCTAAACACCATATATTTT.

The chain recombines TRBV11-2 with TRBJ1-2; maybe TRBD1 (5 bases). The CDR3 is made up of 15 amino acids. The germline CDR1 and CDR2 sequences are SGHAT and FQNNGV. Deletions cut 0 bases from V and 3 bases from J, with 11 bases between. CDR3 sequence: CASSLDVGLDYGYTF. The CDR3, as DNA: TGTGCCAGCAGCTTAGATGTGGGGCTCGACTATGGCTACACCTTC.

This clone was detected a few times. The rearrangement links TRBV19 to TRBJ2-4, with 8 bases identical to TRBD2. CDR3 length: 16 amino acids. After removal of 6 bases from V and 2 bases from J, the junction contained 9 bases not matched to a gene. Germline V gene lookup returns CDR1 LNHDA and CDR2 SQIVND (reference sequence). CDR3 protein: CASSDPGGGTKNIQYF. CDR3 DNA: TGTGCCAGTAGCGACCCGGGGGGGGGAACCAAAAACATTCAGTACTTC.

V usage is TRBV11-2 and J usage is TRBJ2-2; TRBD2 matches 8 bases. This CDR3 has 17 residues. V dropped 1 base and J dropped 6; count of bases not matched to a gene: 10. In germline, CDR1 is SGHAT, CDR2 FQNNGV. The CDR3 protein is CASSLGLRGVSSGELFF. Here the CDR3 DNA reads TGTGCCAGCAGCTTAGGGTTGCGGGGGGTTAGTTCCGGGGAGCTGTTTTTT.

The rearrangement links TRBV7-9 to TRBJ2-3; tentatively, D is TRBD1 (5 bases). From germline, CDR1 is SEHNR and CDR2 FQNEAQ (reference sequence). The V gene lost 2 bases and the J gene lost 4 bases, with 13 bases spanning the gap. This CDR3 is built from 15 residues. CDR3 amino acids: CASSLTTVQADTQYF. The CDR3 DNA reads as TGTGCCAGCAGCTTAACGACAGTACAGGCAGATACGCAGTATTTT. Full variable domain (remainder filled in from reference TRBV7-9 and TRBJ2-3): DTGVSQNPRHKITKRGQNVTFRCDPISEHNRLYWYRQTLGQGPEFLTYFQNEAQLEKSRLLSDRFSAERPKGSFSTLEIQRTEQGDSAMYLCASSLTTVQADTQYFGPGTRLTVL.

The chain carries TRBV7-2 and TRBJ1-2; the D is unclear. V gave up 5 bases and J gave up 8 bases, with 12 bases separating them. The germline gives CDR1 SGHTA, CDR2 FQGNSA. This CDR3 spans 12 amino acids. The CDR3 nucleotides are TGTGCCAGCAGCCCAGACACGCGAGGCTACACCTTC. Encoded protein: CASSPDTRGYTF.

The V gene is TRBV9, the J gene TRBJ2-1, with D possibly TRBD1 on 5 matching bases. V lost 0 bases to trimming and J lost 9 bases, with 10 bases between them. The germline V gene has CDR1 SGDLS and CDR2 YYNGEE. The CDR3 covers 13 residues. The CDR3 bases are TGTGCCAGCAGCGTAGGAAGGGGTTCTGAGCAGTTCTTC. Its protein is CASSVGRGSEQFF.

V is TRBV5-4 and J is TRBJ1-2; 7 bases match TRBD1. V dropped 4 bases and J dropped 8; count of bases not matched to a gene: 5. The CDR3 is 12 residues long. Germline loops: CDR1 SGHNT, CDR2 YYREEE (reference sequence). CDR3 in DNA: TGTGCCAGCAGCCCTGGACAGGTCGGCTACACCTTC. Protein product: CASSPGQVGYTF. Filled out from reference TRBV5-4 and TRBJ1-2, the complete variable domain reads ETGVTQSPTHLIKTRGQQVTLRCSSQSGHNTVSWYQQALGQGPQFIFQYYREEENGRGNFPPRFSGLQFPNYSSELNVNALELDDSALYLCASSPGQVGYTFGSGTRLTVV.

The chain couples TRBV19 to TRBJ1-6; D gene uncertain. Looked up from germline, CDR1 is LNHDA and CDR2 is SQIVND (reference sequence). The V end was cut by 5 bases, the J end by 7 bases, with 15 bases between. CDR3 size: 15 residues. The CDR3 sequence is CASSALGLKNSPLHF. In DNA, the CDR3 is TGTGCCAGTAGTGCCCTTGGACTGAAAAATTCACCCCTCCACTTT.

The J gene is TRBJ1-1, the V gene TRBV2, with D hard to call. CDR3 size: 13 residues. V was trimmed by 4 bases and J by 5 bases, leaving 11 bases between them. CDR1 is SNHLY, CDR2 FYNNEI, per germline. This CDR3 reads CASSVDSGTEAFF. The DNA for the CDR3 is TGTGCCAGCAGTGTGGACTCGGGGACTGAAGCTTTCTTT.

The rearrangement links TRBV5-8 to TRBJ2-3, with a possible D match to TRBD1 (6 bases). Germline CDR1 and CDR2: SGHTS and YDEGEE. V lost 1 base to trimming and J lost 1 base, with 16 bases between them. The CDR3 contains 17 residues. CDR3 coding DNA: TGTGCCAGCAGCTTGTGGGTAACCGCAGGGGGCACAGATACGCAGTATTTT. Its translation is CASSLWVTAGGTDTQYF.

This clone has at least ten counts. This chain connects TRBV4-1 to TRBJ2-1, with TRBD2 matching 7 bases. Trimming at V came to 4 bases and at J to 10 bases, leaving 7 bases not matched to a gene. The CDR3 extends over 13 amino acids. CDR1 and CDR2 (germline): MGHRA, YSYEKL. CDR3 amino acids: CASSLGLGVEQFF. The CDR3 DNA is TGCGCCAGCAGCCTAGGACTAGGGGTGGAGCAGTTCTTC.

The chain links TRBV29-1 to TRBJ2-1; weak D call: TRBD2 (6 bases). The CDR3 is 14 amino acids. V lost 7 bases, J lost 4 bases, and 17 bases lay in between. The germline gives CDR1 SQVTM, CDR2 ANQGSEA. CDR3: CSAPAGLVYNEQFF. The CDR3 region has the DNA TGCAGCGCCCCGGCGGGGTTGGTGTACAATGAGCAGTTCTTC.

This clone turned up a few times. CDR3 sequence reads: CASSFSDRGGQYV. The CDR3 region has the DNA TGTGCCAGCAGCTTCTCGGACAGGGGAGGGCAGTACGTC. The chain joins TRBV21-1 to TRBJ2-7; the listed D gene, TRBD1, was not tested against the DNA. TRBV21-1 constitutes a pseudogene. This CDR3 has 13 amino acids.

The V and J genes are TRBV5-1 and TRBJ2-7; TRBD1 aligns across 8 bases. Per the germline V gene, CDR1 is SGHRS and CDR2 is YFSETQ. The J segment lost 3 bases and the V segment lost 0 bases, leaving 8 bases of the junction unmatched. The CDR3 runs 16 residues. CDR3 sequence (DNA): TGCGCCAGCAGCTTGGCCACCGGGACAGGACACTACGAGCAGTACTTC. It codes for CASSLATGTGHYEQYF.

The chain has TRBV6-2 or TRBV6-3 and TRBJ2-7, with 10 bases identical to TRBD1. Germline V gene sequence: CDR1 MNHEY, CDR2 SVGEGT. The CDR3 sequence is 15 residues long. V lost 6 bases to trimming and J lost 2 bases; unmatched junction nucleotides: 7. Here the CDR3 DNA reads TGTGCCAGCAGCGGGTCCGGGACAGGGGCCTACGAGCAGTACTTC. Amino acids: CASSGSGTGAYEQYF.

This clone was observed a few times. The chain couples TRBV6-5 to TRBJ2-7, with no clear D. V was cut by 6 bases and J by 1 base, with 10 bases left in between. The length of the CDR3 is 13 residues. CDR1 and CDR2 (germline): MNHEY, SVGAGI. The CDR3 DNA is TGTGCCAGCAGCGACCCTAGGTCCTACGAGCAGTACGTC. It codes for CASSDPRSYEQYV.

CDR3 DNA sequence: TGTGCCAGCAGTTACGGGACAGGGGTTAAGACCCAGTACTTC. Protein sequence: CASSYGTGVKTQYF. The chain uses TRBV6-2 or TRBV6-3 and TRBJ2-5; 10 bases are shared with TRBD1. The V segment lost 2 bases and the J segment 6 bases; nucleotides outside the gene matches: 3. Germline CDR1 reads MNHEY; CDR2 reads SVGEGT. There are 14 residues in the CDR3.

The chain employs TRBV7-6 and TRBJ2-7; 7 nucleotides agree with TRBD1. The V and J ends lost 1 base and 2 bases, in that order; junction bases with no gene match: 8. The CDR3 is 16 amino acids. The germline V gene has CDR1 SGHVS and CDR2 FNYEAQ. In DNA form, the CDR3 reads TGTGCCAGCAGCTTAGGGGTGGGGACAGATACCTACGAGCAGTACTTC. Residues: CASSLGVGTDTYEQYF.

A few counts support this clone. The V and J genes are TRBV4-1 and TRBJ2-1; 14 bases are shared with TRBD2. J lost 0 bases, V lost 5 bases, and 12 bases had no gene match. From germline, CDR1 is MGHRA and CDR2 YSYEKL. The CDR3 has 20 residues. In nucleotides, the CDR3 is TGCGCCAGCAGCACCCGAGGGACTAGCGGGGGCCAGAGCTCCTACAATGAGCAGTTCTTC. This sequence encodes CASSTRGTSGGQSSYNEQFF.

CDR3 in DNA: TGTGCCAGCAGCTTCATGGGAAACACCATATATTTT. Protein sequence: CASSFMGNTIYF. The genes are TRBV5-4 and TRBJ1-3; D gene ambiguous. Trimming removed 2 bases at V and 4 bases at J, with 4 bases between. There are 12 residues in the CDR3. Germline values: CDR1 SGHNT, CDR2 YYREEE (reference sequence).

This clone was seen many times. The rearrangement links TRBV3-1 (or the pseudogene TRBV3-2) to TRBJ1-2; D perhaps matches TRBD1 (6 bases). CDR3 length: 15 residues. Germline loops: CDR1 LGHDT, CDR2 YNNKEL (reference sequence). The V and J ends lost 5 bases and 2 bases respectively, with 15 bases between them. The CDR3, as DNA: TGTGCCAGCAGCTTGTTAGGGACATCCAACTATGGCTACACCTTC. Translated: CASSLLGTSNYGYTF.

The chain is built from TRBV6-1 and TRBJ2-7; D is unresolved. The CDR3 loop spans 16 amino acids. V lost 1 base to trimming and J lost 1 base, with 14 bases between them. Germline assignment: CDR1 MNHNS and CDR2 SASEGT. CDR3 in amino acids: CASSEGRVSLSYEQYV. CDR3 coding DNA: TGTGCCAGCAGTGAAGGACGGGTGTCGCTATCCTACGAGCAGTACGTC.

The V and J genes are TRBV3-1 (or the pseudogene TRBV3-2) and TRBJ1-1; D is possibly TRBD1 (6 bases). Germline CDR1 LGHDT, CDR2 YNNKEL (reference sequence). The V end lost 4 bases, the J end lost 1 base, and 16 bases lay between the germline ends. The CDR3 runs 16 residues. The CDR3 DNA follows: TGTGCCAGCAGCCCCCTATGGGCAGGGGCGAACACTGAAGCTTTCTTT. As protein: CASSPLWAGANTEAFF.

This clone turned up a few times. The chain is built from TRBV4-1 and TRBJ1-4; D may be TRBD1 (6 bases). Germline V lookup: CDR1 MGHRA, CDR2 YSYEKL. This CDR3 spans 16 amino acids. Trimming shortened V by 0 bases and J by 4 bases, and 12 bases separated the two germline ends. The CDR3 DNA follows: TGCGCCAGCAGCCAAGATCTGCTCAGGGGTAATGAAAAACTGTTTTTT. Protein: CASSQDLLRGNEKLFF.

The chain links TRBV30 to TRBJ2-2; 9 bases are shared with TRBD1. Trimming took 1 base from V and 8 from J; bases not matched to a gene: 8. CDR1 and CDR2 from the germline V gene are GTSNPN and SVGIG (reference sequence). This CDR3 is 15 amino acids long. The CDR3 DNA is TGTGCCTGGAGTGCCTCACAGGGGGCATCTGGGGAGCTGTTTTTT. Translated: CAWSASQGASGELFF.